This TCR beta chain was identified in a study of OX40 agonist ivuxolimab in advanced cancers. About the research overall: Dose-escalation patients' cancers were hepatocellular carcinoma, melanoma, renal cell or head and neck cancer. Broader study findings: In CD8+ T cells, expanded clones were on average more numerous than in CD4+.

The protocol was immunoSEQ multiplex PCR, while the TCRdb copy is restricted to in-frame clones and leaves out a portion. Of fewer than 120,000 clones in the sample, about nine tenths are singletons; the top ten hold approximately 0.29%. Patients who had autoimmune disease history or got systemic immunosuppression were left out. The CDR3 totals 16 residues. V gave up 3 bases and J gave up 7 bases; unmatched junction bases: 15. Germline CDR1 is SGDLS and CDR2 is YYNGEE. As regards this clone: No antigen is known for it.

The sample in question was CD4+ or CD8+ T cells sorted from blood, obtained in a trial of the OX40 agonist ivuxolimab. This TCR came from an adult with an advanced solid tumor such as melanoma, head and neck, liver or kidney cancer. V and J are TRBV9 and TRBJ2-7, with 8 bases that match TRBD1. The DNA for the CDR3 is TGTGCCAGCAGCGCCTCCCCCAAAAGGACAGGGACGGAGCAGTACTTC. Translating gives CASSASPKRTGTEQYF.